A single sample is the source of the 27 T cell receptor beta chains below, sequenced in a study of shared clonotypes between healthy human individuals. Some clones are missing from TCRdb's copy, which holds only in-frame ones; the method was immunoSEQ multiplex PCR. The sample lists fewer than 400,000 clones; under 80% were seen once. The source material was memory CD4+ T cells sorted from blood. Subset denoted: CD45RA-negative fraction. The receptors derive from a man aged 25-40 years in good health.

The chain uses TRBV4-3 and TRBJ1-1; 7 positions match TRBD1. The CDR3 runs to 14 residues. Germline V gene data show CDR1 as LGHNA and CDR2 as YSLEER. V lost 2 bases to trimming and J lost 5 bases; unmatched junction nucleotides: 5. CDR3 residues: CASSQRTGITEAFF. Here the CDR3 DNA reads TGCGCCAGCAGCCAACGGACAGGCATTACTGAAGCTTTCTTT.

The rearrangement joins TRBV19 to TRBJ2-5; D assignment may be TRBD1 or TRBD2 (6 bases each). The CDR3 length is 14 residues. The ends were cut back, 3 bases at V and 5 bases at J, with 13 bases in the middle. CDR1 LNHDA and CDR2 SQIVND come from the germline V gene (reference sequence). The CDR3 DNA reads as TGTGCCAGTAGTATTTCGAAGGGGGGTGAGACCCAGTACTTC. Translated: CASSISKGGETQYF. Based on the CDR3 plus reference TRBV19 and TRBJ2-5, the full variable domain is DGGITQSPKYLFRKEGQNVTLSCEQNLNHDAMYWYRQDPGQGLRLIYYSQIVNDFQKGDIAEGYSVSREKKESFPLTVTSAQKNPTAFYLCASSISKGGETQYFGPGTRLLVL.

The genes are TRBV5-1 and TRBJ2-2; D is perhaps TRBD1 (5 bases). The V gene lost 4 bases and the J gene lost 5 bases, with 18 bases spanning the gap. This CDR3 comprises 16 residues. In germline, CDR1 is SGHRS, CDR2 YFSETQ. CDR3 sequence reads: CASSPPGIVGTGELFF. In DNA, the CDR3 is TGCGCCAGCAGCCCCCCAGGGATTGTAGGTACCGGGGAGCTGTTTTTT.

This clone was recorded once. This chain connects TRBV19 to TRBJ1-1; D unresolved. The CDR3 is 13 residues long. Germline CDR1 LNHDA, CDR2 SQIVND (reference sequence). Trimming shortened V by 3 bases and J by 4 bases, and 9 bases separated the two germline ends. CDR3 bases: TGTGCCAGTAGTATGGGTCCGAGCACTGAAGCTTTCTTT. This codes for CASSMGPSTEAFF.

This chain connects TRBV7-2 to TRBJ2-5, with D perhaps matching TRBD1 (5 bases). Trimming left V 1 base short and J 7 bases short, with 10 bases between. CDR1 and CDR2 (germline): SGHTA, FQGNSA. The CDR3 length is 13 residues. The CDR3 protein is CASSLGQGRTQYF. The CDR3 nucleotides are TGTGCCAGCAGCTTAGGGCAGGGAAGGACCCAGTACTTC.

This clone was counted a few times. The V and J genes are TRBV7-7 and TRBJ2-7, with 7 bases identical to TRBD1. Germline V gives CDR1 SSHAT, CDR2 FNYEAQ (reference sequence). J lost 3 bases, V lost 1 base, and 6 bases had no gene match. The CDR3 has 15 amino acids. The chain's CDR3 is CASSLGPQGDYEQYF. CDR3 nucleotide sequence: TGTGCCAGCAGCTTAGGACCGCAGGGGGACTACGAGCAGTACTTC.

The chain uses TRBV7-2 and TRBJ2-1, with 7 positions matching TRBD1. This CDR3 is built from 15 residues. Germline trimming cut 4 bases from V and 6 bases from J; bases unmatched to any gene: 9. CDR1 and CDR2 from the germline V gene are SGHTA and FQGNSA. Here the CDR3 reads CASSYRGGIVNEQFF. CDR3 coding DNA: TGTGCCAGCAGCTACAGGGGCGGTATCGTCAATGAGCAGTTCTTC.

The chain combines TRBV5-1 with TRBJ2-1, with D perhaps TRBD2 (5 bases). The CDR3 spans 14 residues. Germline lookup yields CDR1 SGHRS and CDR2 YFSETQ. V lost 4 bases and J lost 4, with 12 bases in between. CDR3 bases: TGCGCCAGCAGCCTCGGCAGGACTTACAATGAGCAGTTCTTC. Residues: CASSLGRTYNEQFF.

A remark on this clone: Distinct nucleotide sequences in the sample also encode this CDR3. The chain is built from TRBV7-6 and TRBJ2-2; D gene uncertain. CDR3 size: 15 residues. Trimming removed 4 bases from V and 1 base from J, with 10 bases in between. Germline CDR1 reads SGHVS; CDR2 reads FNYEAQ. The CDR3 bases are TGTGCCAGCAGCTCCACGGGCGGGAACACCGGGGAGCTGTTTTTT. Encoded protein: CASSSTGGNTGELFF.

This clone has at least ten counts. The CDR3 DNA reads as TGTGCCAGCTCCCGAGTAAACACGGGCGCAGATACGCAGTATTTT. It encodes CASSRVNTGADTQYF. The rearrangement uses TRBV18 and TRBJ2-3; no reliable D call. Trimming pared 6 bases from V and 4 bases from J, leaving 17 bases between. This CDR3 comprises 15 residues. Per the germline V gene, CDR1 is KGHSH and CDR2 is LQKENI.

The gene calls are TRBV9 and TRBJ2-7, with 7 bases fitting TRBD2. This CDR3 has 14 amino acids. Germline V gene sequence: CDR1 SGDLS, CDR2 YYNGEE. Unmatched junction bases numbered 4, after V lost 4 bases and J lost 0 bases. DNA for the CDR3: TGTGCCAGCAGCCCGGGACTACACTCCTACGAGCAGTACTTC. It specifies CASSPGLHSYEQYF.

In nucleotides, the CDR3 is TGTGCCAGCAGTTTATCCTGGGAGGGGGAGCAGTACTTC. This gives the protein CASSLSWEGEQYF. The chain combines TRBV28 with TRBJ2-7, with 7 bases identical to TRBD2. Trimming cost V 1 base and J 7 bases; bases outside gene matches: 4. Germline V gives CDR1 MDHEN, CDR2 SYDVKM. The CDR3 length is 13 residues.

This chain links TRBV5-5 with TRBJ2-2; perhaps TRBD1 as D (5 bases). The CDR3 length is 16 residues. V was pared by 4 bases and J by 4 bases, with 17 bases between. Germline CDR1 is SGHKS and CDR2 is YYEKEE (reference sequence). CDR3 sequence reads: CASSQDWGRSTGELFF. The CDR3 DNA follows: TGTGCCAGCAGCCAAGATTGGGGCCGGAGCACCGGGGAGCTGTTTTTT.

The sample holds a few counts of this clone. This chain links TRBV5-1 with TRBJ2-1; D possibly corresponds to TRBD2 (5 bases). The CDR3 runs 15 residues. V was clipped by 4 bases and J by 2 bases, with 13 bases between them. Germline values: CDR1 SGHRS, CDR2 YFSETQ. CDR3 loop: CASSPVEATYNEQFF. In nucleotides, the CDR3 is TGCGCCAGCAGCCCAGTGGAGGCTACCTACAATGAGCAGTTCTTC.

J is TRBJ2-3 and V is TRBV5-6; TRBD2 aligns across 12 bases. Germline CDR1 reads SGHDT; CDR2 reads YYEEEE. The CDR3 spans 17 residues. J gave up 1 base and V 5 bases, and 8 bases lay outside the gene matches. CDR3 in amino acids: CASRLLAGGRGTDTQYF. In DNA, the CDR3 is TGTGCCAGCAGACTTCTAGCGGGAGGGAGAGGCACAGATACGCAGTATTTT.

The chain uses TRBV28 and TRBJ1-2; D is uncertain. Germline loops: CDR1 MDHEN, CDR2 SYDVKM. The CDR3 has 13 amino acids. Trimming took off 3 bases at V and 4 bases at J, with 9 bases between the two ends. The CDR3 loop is CASSLPGVYGYTF. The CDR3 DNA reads TGTGCCAGCAGTTTGCCAGGAGTCTATGGCTACACCTTC.

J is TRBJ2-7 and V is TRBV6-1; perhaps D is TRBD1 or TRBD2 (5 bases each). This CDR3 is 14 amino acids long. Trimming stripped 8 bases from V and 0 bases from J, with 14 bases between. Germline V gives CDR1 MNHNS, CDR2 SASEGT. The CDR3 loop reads CASAGGVASYEQYF. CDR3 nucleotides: TGTGCCAGCGCTGGGGGAGTAGCCTCCTACGAGCAGTACTTC.

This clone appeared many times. CDR3 bases: TGTGCCAGCAGTCCCCCGTTCTTTGCAAGGGGAAGGGTTGAGCAGTACTTC. Its translation is CASSPPFFARGRVEQYF. V is TRBV28 and J is TRBJ2-7; D is possibly TRBD1 (5 bases). Trimming pared 5 bases from V and 7 bases from J, leaving 27 bases between. CDR1 MDHEN and CDR2 SYDVKM come from the germline V gene. The CDR3 spans 17 residues.

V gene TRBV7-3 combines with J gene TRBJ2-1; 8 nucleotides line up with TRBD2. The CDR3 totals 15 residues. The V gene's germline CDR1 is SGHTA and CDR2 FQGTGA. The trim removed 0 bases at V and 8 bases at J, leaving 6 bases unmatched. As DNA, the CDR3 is TGTGCCAGCAGCTTAACAAGCGGGAGTGGCTATGAGCAGTTCTTC. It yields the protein CASSLTSGSGYEQFF.

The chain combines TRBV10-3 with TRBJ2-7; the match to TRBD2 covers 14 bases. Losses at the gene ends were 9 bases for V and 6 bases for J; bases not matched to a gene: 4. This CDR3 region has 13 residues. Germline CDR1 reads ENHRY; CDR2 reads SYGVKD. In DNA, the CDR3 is TGTGCCATTACAGGACTAGCGGGAGGCGAGCAGTACTTC. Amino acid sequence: CAITGLAGGEQYF.

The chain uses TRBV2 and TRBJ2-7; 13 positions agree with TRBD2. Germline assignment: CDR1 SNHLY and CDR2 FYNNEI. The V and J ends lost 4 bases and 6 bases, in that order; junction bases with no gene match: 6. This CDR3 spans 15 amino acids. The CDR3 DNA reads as TGTGCCAGCAGTGTTCGGACTAGCGGGGGTACCGAGCAGTACTTC. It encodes CASSVRTSGGTEQYF.

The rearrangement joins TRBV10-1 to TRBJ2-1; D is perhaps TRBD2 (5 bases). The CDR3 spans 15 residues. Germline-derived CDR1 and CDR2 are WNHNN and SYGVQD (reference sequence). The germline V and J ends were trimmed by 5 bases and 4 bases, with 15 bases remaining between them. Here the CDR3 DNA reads TGCGCCAGCAGTCCCGACCTCCGGGAATACAATGAGCAGTTCTTC. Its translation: CASSPDLREYNEQFF.

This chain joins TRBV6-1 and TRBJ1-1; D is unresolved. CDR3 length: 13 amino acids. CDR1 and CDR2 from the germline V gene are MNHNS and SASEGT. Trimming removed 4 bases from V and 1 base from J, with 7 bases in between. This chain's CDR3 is CASSAQENTEAFF. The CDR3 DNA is TGTGCCAGCAGTGCCCAGGAGAACACTGAAGCTTTCTTT.

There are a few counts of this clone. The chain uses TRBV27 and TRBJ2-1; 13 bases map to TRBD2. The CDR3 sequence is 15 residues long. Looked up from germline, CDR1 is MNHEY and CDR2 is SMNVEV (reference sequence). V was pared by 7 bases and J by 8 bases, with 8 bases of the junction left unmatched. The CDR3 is CASTRTSGRWYEQFF. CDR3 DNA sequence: TGTGCCAGCACCCGGACTAGCGGGAGATGGTATGAGCAGTTCTTC.

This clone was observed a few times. CDR3 residues: CASSGGQGNTEAFF. CDR3 nucleotides: TGTGCCAGCTCAGGGGGACAGGGTAACACTGAAGCTTTCTTT. The chain combines TRBV18 with TRBJ1-1, with TRBD1 matching 9 bases. CDR1 is KGHSH, CDR2 LQKENI, per germline. Losses at the gene ends were 5 bases for V and 2 bases for J; bases not matched to a gene: 3. The CDR3 extends over 14 amino acids.

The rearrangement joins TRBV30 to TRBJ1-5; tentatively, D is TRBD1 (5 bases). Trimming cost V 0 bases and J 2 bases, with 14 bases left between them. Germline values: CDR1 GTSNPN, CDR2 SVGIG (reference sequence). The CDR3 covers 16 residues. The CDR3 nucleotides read TGTGCCTGGAGTGTTGGGGCCCTTGGTGGCAATCAGCCCCAGCATTTT. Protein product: CAWSVGALGGNQPQHF.

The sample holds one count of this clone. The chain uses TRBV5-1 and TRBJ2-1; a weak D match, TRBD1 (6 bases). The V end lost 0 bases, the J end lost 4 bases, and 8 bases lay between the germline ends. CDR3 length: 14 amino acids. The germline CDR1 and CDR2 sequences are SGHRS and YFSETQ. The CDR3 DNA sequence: TGCGCCAGCAGCTTGGGGGGGCGGTACAATGAGCAGTTCTTC. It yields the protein CASSLGGRYNEQFF. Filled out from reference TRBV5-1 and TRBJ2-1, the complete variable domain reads KAGVTQTPRYLIKTRGQQVTLSCSPISGHRSVSWYQQTPGQGLQFLFEYFSETQRNKGNFPGRFSGRQFSNSRSEMNVSTLELGDSALYLCASSLGGRYNEQFFGPGTRLTVL.